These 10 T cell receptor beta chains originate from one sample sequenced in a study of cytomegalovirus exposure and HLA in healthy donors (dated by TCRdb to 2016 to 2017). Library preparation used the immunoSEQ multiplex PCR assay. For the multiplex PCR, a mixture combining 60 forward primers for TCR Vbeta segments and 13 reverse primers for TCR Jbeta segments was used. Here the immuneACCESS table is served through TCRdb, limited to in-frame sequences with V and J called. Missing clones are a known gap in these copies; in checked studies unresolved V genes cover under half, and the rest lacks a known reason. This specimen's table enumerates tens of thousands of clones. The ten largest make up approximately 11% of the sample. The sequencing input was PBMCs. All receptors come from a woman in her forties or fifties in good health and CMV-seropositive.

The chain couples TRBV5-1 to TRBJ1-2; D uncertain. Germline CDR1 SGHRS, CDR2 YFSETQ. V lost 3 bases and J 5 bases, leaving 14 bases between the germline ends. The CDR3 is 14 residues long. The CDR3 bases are TGCGCCAGCAGCTACTTAGCGGGCGGATATGGCTACACCTTC. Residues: CASSYLAGGYGYTF.

The CDR3 sequence is CASSFGGGRFTEAFF. The CDR3 DNA reads TGTGCCAGCAGCTTTGGGGGGGGTCGTTTCACTGAAGCTTTCTTT. The V gene is TRBV5-4, the J gene TRBJ1-1, with D perhaps TRBD1 (5 bases). This CDR3 has 15 residues. Trimming shortened V by 2 bases and J by 4 bases, and 15 bases separated the two germline ends. The germline V gene encodes CDR1 SGHNT and CDR2 YYREEE (reference sequence).

The chain's CDR3 is CASSESGPQGAFF. The DNA of the CDR3 is TGTGCCAGCAGTGAAAGCGGGCCTCAAGGAGCTTTCTTT. The chain couples TRBV6-1 to TRBJ1-1; D not certain. The CDR3 sequence is 13 residues long. The V and J ends lost 2 bases and 10 bases respectively, with 14 bases between them. In germline, CDR1 is MNHNS, CDR2 SASEGT.

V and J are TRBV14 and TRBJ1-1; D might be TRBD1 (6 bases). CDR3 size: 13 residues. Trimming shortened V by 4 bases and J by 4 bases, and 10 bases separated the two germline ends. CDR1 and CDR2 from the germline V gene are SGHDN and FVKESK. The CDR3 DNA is TGTGCCAGCAGCCCCCGAGGGGGCACTGAAGCTTTCTTT. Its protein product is CASSPRGGTEAFF.

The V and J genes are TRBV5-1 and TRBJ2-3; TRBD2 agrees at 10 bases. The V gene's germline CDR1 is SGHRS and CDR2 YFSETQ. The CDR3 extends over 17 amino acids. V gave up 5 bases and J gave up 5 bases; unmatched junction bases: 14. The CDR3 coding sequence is TGCGCCAGCAGGCCTAGCGGGAGTCTCGGTGGAGGAGATACGCAGTATTTT. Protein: CASRPSGSLGGGDTQYF.

The CDR3 reads CASSIGASSTYEQYF. The CDR3 DNA reads as TGTGCCAGTAGTATAGGGGCTAGCAGCACCTACGAGCAGTACTTC. The rearrangement links TRBV19 to TRBJ2-7; a possible D gene is TRBD2 (5 bases). Deletions cut 1 base from V and 2 bases from J, with 12 bases between. The CDR3 is 15 amino acids. CDR1 and CDR2 from the germline V gene are LNHDA and SQIVND (reference sequence).

Here the CDR3 reads CASSWDSRRGTQHF. In nucleotides, the CDR3 is TGTGCCAGCAGTTGGGACAGTCGAAGGGGGACCCAGCATTTT. The chain couples TRBV28 to TRBJ1-5, with 7 bases matching TRBD1. The V segment lost 4 bases and the J segment 11 bases; nucleotides outside the gene matches: 11. CDR3 length: 14 amino acids. Per germline, CDR1 MDHEN and CDR2 SYDVKM.

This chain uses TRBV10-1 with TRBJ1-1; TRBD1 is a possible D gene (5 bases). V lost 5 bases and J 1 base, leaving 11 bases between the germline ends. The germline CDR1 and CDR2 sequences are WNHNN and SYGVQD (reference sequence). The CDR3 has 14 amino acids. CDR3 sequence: CASSRTNQNTEAFF. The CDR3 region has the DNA TGCGCCAGCAGTAGGACAAACCAGAACACTGAAGCTTTCTTT.

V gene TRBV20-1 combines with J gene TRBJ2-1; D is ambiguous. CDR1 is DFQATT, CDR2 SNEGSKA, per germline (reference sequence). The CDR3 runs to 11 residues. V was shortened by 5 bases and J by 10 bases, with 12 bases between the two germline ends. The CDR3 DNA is TGCAGTGCTCCAACCGAACTCGAGCAGTTCTTC. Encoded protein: CSAPTELEQFF.

The CDR3 DNA reads TGTGCCAGCAGCTTACTGAGATCTGGAAACACCATATATTTT. Translated: CASSLLRSGNTIYF. The chain employs TRBV11-2 and TRBJ1-3, with D hard to call. From germline, CDR1 is SGHAT and CDR2 FQNNGV. V lost 2 bases and J 1 base, leaving 6 bases between the germline ends. The CDR3 has 14 residues.